What follows is one T cell receptor beta chain and its context. Antigen unknown. Drawing of blood for sampling happened at baseline, at cycle 4 day 1, and at cycle 7 day 1. These data come from a study of OX40 agonist ivuxolimab in advanced cancers. Study overall: From about 20 to 80 years was the age range, with a mean of roughly 64 years, and 70% to 85% were male. General study findings and limits: At 0.1 to 3.0 mg/kg and by week 6, CD4+ and CD8+ T cells in the blood had expanded clonally.

TCRdb's table, derived via immunoSEQ multiplex PCR, lists solely in-frame clones and lacks some. Among tens of thousands of clones, 80% to 85% were seen once, and the ten largest hold approximately 4.8%. CDR3 length: 15 residues. The germline CDR1 and CDR2 sequences are MNHNY and SVGAGI (reference sequence). The ends were cut back, 4 bases at V and 0 bases at J, with 10 bases in the middle. The receptor comes from an adult with an advanced solid tumor such as melanoma, head and neck, liver or kidney cancer. The source material was CD4+ or CD8+ T cells sorted from blood, sampled in a trial of the OX40 agonist ivuxolimab. The chain combines TRBV6-6 with TRBJ1-5, with D tentatively TRBD1 (5 bases). The CDR3 loop reads CASSLGVYSNQPQHF. The CDR3 region has the DNA TGTGCCAGCAGTTTAGGGGTTTATAGCAATCAGCCCCAGCATTTT.